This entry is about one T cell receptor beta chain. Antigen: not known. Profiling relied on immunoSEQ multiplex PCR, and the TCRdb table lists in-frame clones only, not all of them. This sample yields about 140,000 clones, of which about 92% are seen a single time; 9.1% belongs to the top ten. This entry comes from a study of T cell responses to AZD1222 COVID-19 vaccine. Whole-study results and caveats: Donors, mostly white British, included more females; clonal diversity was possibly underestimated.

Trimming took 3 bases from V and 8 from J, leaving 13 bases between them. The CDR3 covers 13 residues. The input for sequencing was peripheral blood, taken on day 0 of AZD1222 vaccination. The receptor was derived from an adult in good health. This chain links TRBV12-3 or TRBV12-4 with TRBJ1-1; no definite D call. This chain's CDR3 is CASSFNTRMEAFF. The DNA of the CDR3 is TGTGCCAGCAGTTTCAACACCCGTATGGAAGCTTTCTTT.